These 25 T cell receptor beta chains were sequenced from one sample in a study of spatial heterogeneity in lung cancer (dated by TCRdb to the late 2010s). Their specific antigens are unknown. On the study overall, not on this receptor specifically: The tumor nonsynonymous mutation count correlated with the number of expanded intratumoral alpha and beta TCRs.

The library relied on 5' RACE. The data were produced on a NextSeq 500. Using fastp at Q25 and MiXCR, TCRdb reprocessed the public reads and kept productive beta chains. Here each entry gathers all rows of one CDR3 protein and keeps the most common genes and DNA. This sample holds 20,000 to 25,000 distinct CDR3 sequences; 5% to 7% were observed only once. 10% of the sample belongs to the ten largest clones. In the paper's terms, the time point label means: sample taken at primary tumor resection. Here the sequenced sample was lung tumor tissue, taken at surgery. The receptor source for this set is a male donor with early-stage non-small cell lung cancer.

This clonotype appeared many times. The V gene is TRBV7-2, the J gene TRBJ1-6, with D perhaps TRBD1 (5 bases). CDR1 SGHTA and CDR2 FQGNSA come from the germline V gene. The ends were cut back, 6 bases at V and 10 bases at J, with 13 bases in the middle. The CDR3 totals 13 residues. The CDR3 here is CASRLAGVSPLHF. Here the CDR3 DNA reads TGTGCCAGCAGGCTAGCGGGGGTCTCACCCCTCCACTTT.

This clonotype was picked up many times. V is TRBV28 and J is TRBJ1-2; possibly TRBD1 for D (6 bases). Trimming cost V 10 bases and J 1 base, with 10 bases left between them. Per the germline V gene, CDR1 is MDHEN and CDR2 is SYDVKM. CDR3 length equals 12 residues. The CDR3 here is CATADSNYGYTF. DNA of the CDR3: TGTGCCACCGCGGACAGTAACTATGGCTACACCTTC.

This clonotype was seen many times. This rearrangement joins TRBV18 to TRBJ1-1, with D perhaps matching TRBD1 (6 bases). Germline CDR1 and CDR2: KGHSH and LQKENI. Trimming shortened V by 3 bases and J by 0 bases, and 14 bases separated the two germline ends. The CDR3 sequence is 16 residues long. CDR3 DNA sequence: TGTGCCAGCTCACCGAGGACAGACATCATGAACACTGAAGCTTTCTTT. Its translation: CASSPRTDIMNTEAFF.

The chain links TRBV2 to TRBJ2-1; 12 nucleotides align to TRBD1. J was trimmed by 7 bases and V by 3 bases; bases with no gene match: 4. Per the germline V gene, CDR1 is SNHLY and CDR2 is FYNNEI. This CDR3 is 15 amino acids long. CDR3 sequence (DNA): TGTGCCAGCAGTGACCCGGGACAGGGGGCGAATGAGCAGTTCTTC. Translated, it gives CASSDPGQGANEQFF.

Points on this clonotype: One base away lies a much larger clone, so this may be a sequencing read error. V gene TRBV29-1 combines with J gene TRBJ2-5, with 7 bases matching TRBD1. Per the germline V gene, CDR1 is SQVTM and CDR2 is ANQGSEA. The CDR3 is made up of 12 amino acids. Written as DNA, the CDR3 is TGCAGCGTCGGACAGGCACAAGAGTCCCAGTACTTC. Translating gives CSVGQAQESQYF.

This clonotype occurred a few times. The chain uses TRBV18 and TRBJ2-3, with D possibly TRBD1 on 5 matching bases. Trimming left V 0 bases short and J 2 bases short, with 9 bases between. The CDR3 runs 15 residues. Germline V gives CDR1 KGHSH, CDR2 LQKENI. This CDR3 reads CASSPPLQDTDTQYF. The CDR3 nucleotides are TGTGCCAGCTCACCACCTCTACAGGACACAGATACGCAGTATTTT.

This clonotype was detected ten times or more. The CDR3 DNA reads TGTGCCAGCAGATTGCCAGGGCAAGAGACCCAGTACTTC. Translation gives CASRLPGQETQYF. The V and J genes are TRBV6-2 or TRBV6-3 and TRBJ2-5; tentative D call: TRBD1 (5 bases). V was shortened by 6 bases and J by 2 bases, with 10 bases between the two germline ends. Germline V gives CDR1 MNHEY, CDR2 SVGEGT. The CDR3 consists of 13 residues.

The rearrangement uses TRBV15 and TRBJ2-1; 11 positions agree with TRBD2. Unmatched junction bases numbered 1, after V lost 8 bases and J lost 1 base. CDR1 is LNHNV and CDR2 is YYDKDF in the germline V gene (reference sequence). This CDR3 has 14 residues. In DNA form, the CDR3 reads TGTGCCACCTCTAGCGGGAGGTCCTACAATGAGCAGTTCTTC. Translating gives CATSSGRSYNEQFF.

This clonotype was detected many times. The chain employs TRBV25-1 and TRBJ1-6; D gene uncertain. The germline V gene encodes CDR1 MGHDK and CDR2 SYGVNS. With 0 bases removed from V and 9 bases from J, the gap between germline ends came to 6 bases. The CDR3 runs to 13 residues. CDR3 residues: CASSEYRGSPLHF. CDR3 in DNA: TGTGCCAGCAGTGAATATCGAGGTTCACCCCTCCACTTT. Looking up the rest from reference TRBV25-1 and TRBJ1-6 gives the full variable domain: EADIYQTPRYLVIGTGKKITLECSQTMGHDKMYWYQQDPGMELHLIHYSYGVNSTEKGDLSSESTVSRIRTEHFPLTLESARPSHTSQYLCASSEYRGSPLHFGNGTRLTVT.

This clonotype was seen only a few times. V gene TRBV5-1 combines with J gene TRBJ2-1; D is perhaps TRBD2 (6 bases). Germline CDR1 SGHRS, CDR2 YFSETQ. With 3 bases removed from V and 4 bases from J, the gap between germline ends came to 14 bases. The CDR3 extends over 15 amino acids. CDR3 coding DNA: TGCGCCAGCAGCTGGGGTGAGGGGAGGTACAATGAGCAGTTCTTC. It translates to CASSWGEGRYNEQFF. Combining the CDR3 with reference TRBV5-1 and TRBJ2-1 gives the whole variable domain KAGVTQTPRYLIKTRGQQVTLSCSPISGHRSVSWYQQTPGQGLQFLFEYFSETQRNKGNFPGRFSGRQFSNSRSEMNVSTLELGDSALYLCASSWGEGRYNEQFFGPGTRLTVL.

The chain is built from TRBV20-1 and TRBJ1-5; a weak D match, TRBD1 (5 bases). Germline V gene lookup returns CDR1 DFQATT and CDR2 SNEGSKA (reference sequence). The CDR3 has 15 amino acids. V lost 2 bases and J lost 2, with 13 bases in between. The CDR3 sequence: CSARQGGRGNQPQHF. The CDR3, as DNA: TGCAGTGCTAGACAGGGTGGTCGGGGCAATCAGCCCCAGCATTTT.

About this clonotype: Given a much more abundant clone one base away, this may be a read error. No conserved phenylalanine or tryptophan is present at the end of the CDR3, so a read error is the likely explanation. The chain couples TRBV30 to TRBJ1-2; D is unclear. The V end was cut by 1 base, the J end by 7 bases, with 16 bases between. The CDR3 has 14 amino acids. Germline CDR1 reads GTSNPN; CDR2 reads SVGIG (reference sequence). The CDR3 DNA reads TGTGCCTGGAGTGCGGGCAGGAGATCGAGTGGCTACACCATC. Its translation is CAWSAGRRSSGYTI.

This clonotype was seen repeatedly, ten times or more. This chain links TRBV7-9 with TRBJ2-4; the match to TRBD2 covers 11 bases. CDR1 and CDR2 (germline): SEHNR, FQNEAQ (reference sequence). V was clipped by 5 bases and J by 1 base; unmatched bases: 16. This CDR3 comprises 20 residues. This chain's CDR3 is CASSPLTSGRGGKAKNIQYF. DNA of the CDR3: TGTGCCAGCAGCCCCCTCACTAGCGGGAGAGGGGGGAAGGCCAAAAACATTCAGTACTTC.

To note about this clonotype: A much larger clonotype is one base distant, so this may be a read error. CDR3 bases: TGTGCCAGCTCTGGGGTGGTCTATGGCTACACCTTC. Its translation: CASSGVVYGYTF. The chain employs TRBV28 and TRBJ1-2; D not resolved. CDR3 length: 12 residues. CDR1 and CDR2 (germline): MDHEN, SYDVKM. Trimming removed 8 bases at V and 4 bases at J, with 11 bases between.

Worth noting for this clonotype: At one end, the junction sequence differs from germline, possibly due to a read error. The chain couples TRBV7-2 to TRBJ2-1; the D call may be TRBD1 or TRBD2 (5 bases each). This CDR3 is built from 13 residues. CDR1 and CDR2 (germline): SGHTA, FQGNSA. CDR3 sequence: CASSLPGLDPVWF. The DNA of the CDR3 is TGTGCCAGCAGCCTACCGGGGCTAGACCCAGTTTGGTTC.

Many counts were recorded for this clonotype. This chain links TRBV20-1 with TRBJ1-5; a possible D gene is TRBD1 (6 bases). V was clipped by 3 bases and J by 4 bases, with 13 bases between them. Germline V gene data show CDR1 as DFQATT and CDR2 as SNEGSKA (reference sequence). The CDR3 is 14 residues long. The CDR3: CSASPTGFNQPQHF. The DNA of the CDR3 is TGCAGTGCTAGTCCGACAGGCTTTAATCAGCCCCAGCATTTT.

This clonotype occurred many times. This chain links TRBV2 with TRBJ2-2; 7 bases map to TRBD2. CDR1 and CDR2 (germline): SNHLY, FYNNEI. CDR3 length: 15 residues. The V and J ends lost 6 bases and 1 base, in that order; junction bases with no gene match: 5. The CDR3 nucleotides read TGTGCCAGCAGACTAGCGCGAGGGAACACCGGGGAGCTGTTTTTT. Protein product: CASRLARGNTGELFF. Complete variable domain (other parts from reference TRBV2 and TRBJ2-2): EPEVTQTPSHQVTQMGQEVILRCVPISNHLYFYWYRQILGQKVEFLVSFYNNEISEKSEIFDDQFSVERPDGSNFTLKIRSTKLEDSAMYFCASRLARGNTGELFFGEGSRLTVL.

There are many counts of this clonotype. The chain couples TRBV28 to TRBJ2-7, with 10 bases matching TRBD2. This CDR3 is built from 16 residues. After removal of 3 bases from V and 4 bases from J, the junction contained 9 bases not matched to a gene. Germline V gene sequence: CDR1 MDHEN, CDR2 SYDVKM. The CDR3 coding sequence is TGTGCCAGCAGTTTTTCTGCTAGCGGGAGCCTTTACGAGCAGTACTTC. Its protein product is CASSFSASGSLYEQYF.

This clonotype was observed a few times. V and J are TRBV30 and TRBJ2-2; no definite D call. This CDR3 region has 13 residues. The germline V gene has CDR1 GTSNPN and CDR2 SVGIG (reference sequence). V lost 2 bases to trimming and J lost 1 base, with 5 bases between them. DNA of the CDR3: TGTGCCTGGAGTTGGGAGAACACCGGGGAGCTGTTTTTT. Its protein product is CAWSWENTGELFF.

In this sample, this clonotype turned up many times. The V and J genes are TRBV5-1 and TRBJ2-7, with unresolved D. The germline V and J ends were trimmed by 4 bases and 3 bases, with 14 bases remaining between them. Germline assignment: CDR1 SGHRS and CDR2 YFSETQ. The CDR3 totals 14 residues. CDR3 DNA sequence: TGCGCCAGCAGCCCGGCTTCACCGGGCTACGAGCAGTACTTC. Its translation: CASSPASPGYEQYF.

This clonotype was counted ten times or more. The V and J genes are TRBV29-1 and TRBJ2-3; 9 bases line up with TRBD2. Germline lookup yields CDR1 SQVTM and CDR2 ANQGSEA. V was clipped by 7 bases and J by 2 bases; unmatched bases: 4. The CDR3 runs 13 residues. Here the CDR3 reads CSGLADPTDTQYF. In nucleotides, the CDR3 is TGCAGCGGACTAGCGGACCCCACAGATACGCAGTATTTT.

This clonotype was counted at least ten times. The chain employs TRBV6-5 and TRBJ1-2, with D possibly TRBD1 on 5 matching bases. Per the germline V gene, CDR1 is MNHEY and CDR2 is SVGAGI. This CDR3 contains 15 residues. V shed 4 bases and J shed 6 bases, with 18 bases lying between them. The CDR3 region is CASSSQASGDHGYTF. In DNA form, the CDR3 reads TGTGCCAGCAGTTCACAGGCCAGCGGGGATCATGGCTACACCTTC.

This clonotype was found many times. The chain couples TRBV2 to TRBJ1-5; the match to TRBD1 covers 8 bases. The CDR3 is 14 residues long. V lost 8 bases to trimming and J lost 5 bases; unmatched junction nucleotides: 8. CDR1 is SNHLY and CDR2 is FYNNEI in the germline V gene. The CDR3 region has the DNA TGTGCCAGCCGAACCGACAGGGGCGATCAGCCCCAGCATTTT. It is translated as CASRTDRGDQPQHF.

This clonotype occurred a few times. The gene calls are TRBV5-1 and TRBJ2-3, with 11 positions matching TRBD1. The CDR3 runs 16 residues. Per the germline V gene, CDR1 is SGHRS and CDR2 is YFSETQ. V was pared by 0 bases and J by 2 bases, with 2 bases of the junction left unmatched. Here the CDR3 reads CASSLEDRGHTDTQYF. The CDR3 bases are TGCGCCAGCAGCTTGGAGGACAGGGGGCACACAGATACGCAGTATTTT.

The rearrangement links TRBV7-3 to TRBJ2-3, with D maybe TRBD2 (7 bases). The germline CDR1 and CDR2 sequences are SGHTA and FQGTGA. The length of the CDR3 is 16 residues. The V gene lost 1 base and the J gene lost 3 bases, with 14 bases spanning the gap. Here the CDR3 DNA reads TGTGCCAGCAGCTTAAATCCGCGGGGGCTTACAGATACGCAGTATTTT. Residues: CASSLNPRGLTDTQYF.